This T cell receptor (beta chain) appears in the sequencing data of a study of T cell clones after liver transplantation (dated by TCRdb to between 2018 and 2021). With regard to the full study: ITN030ST, the source of the samples, was a randomized trial that attempted immunosuppression withdrawal within 2 years of liver transplantation. Donor-reactive T cell clones were identified by TCRbeta sequencing following a pre-transplant mixed lymphocyte reaction and were subsequently tracked in post-transplant blood. Third party-reactive TCRbeta sequences from pre-transplant MLRs were also identified as an antigen-independent comparator for donor-reactive sequences. Of the eight recipients, a few were HCV-positive, while the remaining recipients had been transplanted for non-autoimmune, non-viral indications. Until randomization at 12-24 months post-transplant, subjects were given standard immunosuppression, with no induction therapy. Tolerance meant complete immunosuppression withdrawal for at least one year without liver enzymes rising beyond twice the upper limit of normal. Blood samples were collected pre-transplant, pre-randomization before withdrawal, and post-randomization after either complete withdrawal or failed withdrawal. The study cohort included 8 liver transplant recipients, of whom 3 were classified as tolerant and 5 as non-tolerant. Paper-wide results and their limitations: In 5 of 8 subjects, circulating donor-reactive CD4 TCRbeta sequences decreased significantly after transplant, regardless of tolerance or HCV status. Because allograft tissue specimens were not available, migration of donor-reactive T cells into the graft, rather than deletion, may have occurred. In a couple of subjects, low numbers of available donor cells limited the measurable donor-reactive repertoire. The decline in donor-reactive sequences exceeded the decline in third party-reactive sequences, suggesting partial antigen-specific deletion that was unrelated to withdrawal success. After accounting for repertoire turnover, donor-reactive detection was significantly reduced in 7 of 8 subjects for CD4 and 8 of 8 for CD8. Conclusions were preliminary, limited by small, heterogeneous patient numbers and non-standardized post-transplant time points.

The CDR3 sequence holds 12 residues, the cysteine and phenylalanine included. Only CDR3 DNA remains: 36 bases, in frame from the first base. As encoded in the germline V gene, CDR1 is SNHLY while CDR2 is FYNNEI. V was cut back by 8 bases and J by 7 bases, leaving a gap of 12 bases between them. Thawed unstimulated PBMCs were stained for CD3, CD4 and CD8 and FACS-sorted into CD3+CD4+ and CD3+CD8+ populations. All 8 studied subjects were randomized to immunosuppression withdrawal. The Qiagen DNeasy Blood and Tissue Kit was used for isolation of genomic DNA. High-throughput TCRbeta CDR3 sequencing of frozen genomic DNA was performed by immunoSEQ, including PCR amplification, mapping, bias correction and internal controls. The study's own analysis went as follows. Only productive rearrangements were retained, with each unique TCRbeta sequence defined by its CDR3 nucleotide sequence together with its V and J gene. A sequence counted as donor-reactive only if the sequence showed at least 5-fold expansion in CFSE-low cells compared with unstimulated pre-transplant cells and had a frequency of at least 0.01%. Minimum frequency thresholds were set for each subject based on the unstimulated sample with the lowest template count, ensuring at least 90% detection power. Jensen-Shannon divergence between the top 1000 TCRbeta sequences post-transplant and pre-transplant was used to measure repertoire turnover. Changes in detection of donor-reactive sequences were tested with two-sided Fisher's exact tests. This is the immuneACCESS table as TCRdb keeps it, with only in-frame sequences that have V and J called. A part of the clones is gone; compared with another copy, unresolved V genes explain less than half, and the rest is unexplained. D and trimming come from the DNA, and the V and J calls and clone size come from that table. The sample includes more than 65,000 clones, with about 80% observed a single time. About 0.79% of the sample lies in the top ten.

As concerns this clone: Its antigen is currently not known. Base qualities are missing; no much larger clone stands one base away.

The specimen comprised CD4+ T cells from blood, sampled 12 months after liver transplant. The receptor comes from a human patient who received a liver transplant. After a transplant, the graft donor may have provided part of the T cells. The rearrangement combines TRBV2 with TRBJ2-1; tentative D gene TRBD2, with 6 bases matching. The DNA is TGTGCCAGCCAGGGCGGAGGGAATGAGCAGTTCTTC. Translated, it gives CASQGGGNEQFF.